What follows is one TCR beta chain and its context. Its specificity is unknown. This sample stems from a study of CD4 T cells in relation to SARS-CoV-2 and coronaviruses. Study context: The HLA restriction of the shared crossreactive spike epitopes was mapped.

This table comes from immunoSEQ multiplex PCR, and its TCRdb copy is limited to in-frame clones, with some not included. The table shows around 25,000 clones, with about 80% occurring only once. Study-level results: Each donor contributed either pre-pandemic or post-infection samples, not both.

The unexposed donors gave CD4+ T cells in 2011-2018, prior to COVID-19. CD4+ T cells were isolated from the cells after about nine days of culture. PBMCs were plated at around 2.1 million per well in IL-2-containing medium. The clonotype was recovered from a human donor in good health. What was sequenced was CD4+ T cells from PBMCs, cultured in vitro.

The CDR3 DNA reads TGTGCCAGCAGTGTGCTCAGGGAAGAGACCCAGTACTTC. Residues: CASSVLREETQYF. This chain links TRBV2 with TRBJ2-5, with D tentatively TRBD1 (5 bases). Germline V gene sequence: CDR1 SNHLY, CDR2 FYNNEI. V gave up 4 bases and J gave up 3 bases, with 9 bases separating them. The CDR3 runs 13 residues.